These T cell receptor beta chains were read from a single sample in a study of T-cell memory formation after mild COVID-19. TCRdb called the 5' RACE reads again in MiXCR, with one record for every CDR3 protein. Of 450,000 or so distinct CDR3 sequences listed, approximately 20% are singletons. Sample: PBMCs or a T cell subset sorted from them (not recorded which). These receptors were taken from an adult woman who had mild COVID-19 (a few samples of this study predate the infection). Cell type and time point are not known. Both conserved end residues are part of each CDR3. A D gene is named only where the DNA matches it firmly. Clone size is given for some rows only: seen once, a few or many times, or a class if the clone is expanded.

d_gene	j_gene	abundance	v_gene	CDR3aa	CDR3nt
.	TRBJ1-2	.	TRBV24-1	CATSDGAQNGYTF	TGTGCCACCAGTGATGGGGCCCAGAATGGCTACACCTTC
TRBD1	TRBJ2-3	.	TRBV12-3/TRBV12-4	CASSFPTGVTDTQYF	TGTGCCAGCAGTTTCCCGACAGGGGTCACAGATACGCAGTATTTT
.	TRBJ2-6	few	TRBV7-2	CASSLTDIGSGANVLTF	TGTGCCAGCAGCTTGACGGACATAGGGTCTGGGGCCAACGTCCTGACTTTC
TRBD1	TRBJ1-5	.	TRBV27	CATGQYSNQPQHF	TGTGCCACGGGACAGTATAGCAATCAGCCCCAGCATTTT
.	TRBJ2-1	few	TRBV6-5	CASSRVGLIDEQFF	TGTGCCAGCAGTAGGGTTGGTCTTATCGATGAGCAGTTCTTC
.	TRBJ2-2	few	TRBV4-3	CASSRYTDTGELFF	TGCGCCAGCAGCCGCTACACGGACACCGGGGAGCTGTTTTTT
.	TRBJ2-1	.	TRBV12-3/TRBV12-4	CASSSTTGSEQFF	TGTGCCAGCAGTTCCACTACAGGGTCGGAGCAGTTCTTC
.	TRBJ2-1	few	TRBV11-2	CASSLVGGGYNEQFF	TGTGCCAGCAGCTTAGTAGGTGGCGGATACAATGAGCAGTTCTTC
TRBD2	TRBJ2-1	few	TRBV12-3/TRBV12-4	CASSLDSGRRNEQFF	TGTGCCAGCAGTTTAGACAGCGGGAGACGCAATGAGCAGTTCTTC
.	TRBJ2-1	many	TRBV7-3	CASSVDNEQFF	TGTGCCAGCAGCGTTGACAATGAGCAGTTCTTC
.	TRBJ1-1	.	TRBV12-3/TRBV12-4	CASRRYPEAFF	TGTGCCAGCAGACGCTACCCTGAAGCTTTCTTT
.	TRBJ2-1	.	TRBV4-2	CASSPISGGTRNEQFF	TGTGCCAGCAGCCCGATATCAGGAGGGACACGCAATGAGCAGTTCTTC
.	TRBJ2-2	.	TRBV18	CASSPLPSGELFF	TGTGCCAGCTCACCGCTTCCCTCCGGGGAGCTGTTTTTT
TRBD1	TRBJ2-7	.	TRBV5-6	CASSRGDRDTYEQYF	TGTGCCAGCAGCAGGGGGGACAGGGATACCTACGAGCAGTACTTC
.	TRBJ1-3	.	TRBV21-1	CASSKGRSYSGNTIYF	TGTGCCAGCAGCAAGGGGCGCTCCTACTCTGGAAACACCATATATTTT
TRBD2	TRBJ2-1	few	TRBV7-2	CASSYDSGRAYNEQFF	TGTGCCAGCAGCTATGATAGCGGGAGGGCCTACAATGAGCAGTTCTTC
TRBD2	TRBJ2-3	few	TRBV12-5	CASGLLPLTSGGPTDTQYF	TGTGCTAGTGGTTTGCTTCCACTGACTAGCGGGGGCCCCACAGATACGCAGTATTTT
TRBD1	TRBJ1-2	.	TRBV7-2	CASSPGQGIASYTF	TGTGCCAGCAGCCCGGGACAGGGGATTGCTAGCTACACCTTC
TRBD2	TRBJ2-1	few	TRBV20-1	CSAQSGLKRGADNEQFF	TGCAGTGCCCAGTCGGGTCTGAAGCGGGGGGCGGACAATGAGCAGTTCTTC
TRBD2	TRBJ2-1	few	TRBV4-1	CASSRAGGNNEQFF	TGCGCCAGCAGCAGGGCCGGGGGGAACAATGAGCAGTTCTTC
TRBD1	TRBJ1-3	few	TRBV7-9	CASTRTGGLGGNTIYF	TGTGCCAGCACCCGGACAGGGGGTTTGGGCGGAAACACCATATATTTT
.	TRBJ1-2	few	TRBV18	CASSPSEQVDGYTF	TGTGCCAGCTCACCAAGTGAACAGGTGGACGGCTACACCTTC
TRBD2	TRBJ2-1	few	TRBV5-1	CASSLATSAGGSRNEQFF	TGCGCCAGCAGCTTGGCCACTTCGGCGGGGGGCTCGAGGAATGAGCAGTTCTTC
TRBD1	TRBJ1-2	few	TRBV9	CASSLSGTANYGYTF	TGTGCCAGCAGCCTCTCCGGGACAGCAAACTATGGCTACACCTTC
.	TRBJ2-2	few	TRBV6-5	CASTNGGRWNTGELFF	TGTGCCAGCACCAACGGAGGCAGGTGGAACACCGGGGAGCTGTTTTTT
.	TRBJ2-2	few	TRBV20-1	CSARRRTTNTGELFF	TGCAGTGCTAGAAGGCGCACCACGAACACCGGGGAGCTGTTTTTT
.	TRBJ2-7	.	TRBV6-5	CASSYSINRNEQYF	TGTGCCAGCAGTTACTCGATCAACCGCAACGAGCAGTACTTC